Presented here are 19 T cell receptor beta chains from one specimen sequenced in a study of T cells in Graves' hyperthyroidism and ophthalmopathy. The TCR beta CDR3 regions underwent amplification using RNA transcripts as the source. Primed by the HTBI set, a first-round RT-PCR was run on the TCR CDR3. Each CDR3 protein gets one entry after TCRdb re-called the multiplex PCR reads with MiXCR. The table shows 450,000 to 550,000 distinct CDR3 sequences, with approximately 25% occurring only once. Sequenced material: blood. The origin of the receptors is a woman aged 25 to 39 with Graves' ophthalmopathy.

This clonotype showed up many times. The chain combines TRBV5-4 with TRBJ1-1; D call uncertain. This CDR3 comprises 13 residues. Between the trimmed V and J ends, which lost 4 bases and 3 bases, there was a span of 10 bases. Germline-derived CDR1 and CDR2 are SGHNT and YYREEE (reference sequence). CDR3 loop: CASSLKIDTEAFF. CDR3 nucleotide sequence: TGTGCCAGCAGCCTCAAAATAGACACTGAAGCTTTCTTT.

CDR3 region: CASKREPGYGYTF. In nucleotides, the CDR3 is TGTGCCAGCAAAAGGGAACCCGGCTATGGCTACACCTTC. The genes are TRBV6-2 or TRBV6-3 and TRBJ1-2; D gene ambiguous. This CDR3 region has 13 residues. Deletions cut 7 bases from V and 4 bases from J, with 13 bases between. CDR1 and CDR2 from the germline V gene are MNHEY and SVGEGT.

This clonotype was found a few times. V usage is TRBV28 and J usage is TRBJ2-7; TRBD2 is a possible D gene (6 bases). Germline V CDR1 and CDR2: MDHEN, SYDVKM. The V end was cut by 1 base, the J end by 10 bases, with 17 bases between. This CDR3 contains 14 residues. The CDR3 bases are TGTGCCAGCAGTTTATACCCCCAATCGGGAGCTCAGTACTTC. This sequence encodes CASSLYPQSGAQYF. Full variable domain (remainder filled in from reference TRBV28 and TRBJ2-7): DVKVTQSSRYLVKRTGEKVFLECVQDMDHENMFWYRQDPGLGLRLIYFSYDVKMKEKGDIPEGYSVSREKKERFSLILESASTNQTSMYLCASSLYPQSGAQYFGPGTRLTVT.

This clonotype was counted between two and nine times. The chain has TRBV11-2 and TRBJ2-7; no clear D gene. The V gene's germline CDR1 is SGHAT and CDR2 FQNNGV. Trimming took off 0 bases at V and 5 bases at J, with 5 bases between the two ends. The CDR3 consists of 12 residues. CDR3 loop: CASSLDDDEQYF. CDR3 DNA sequence: TGTGCCAGCAGCTTAGATGACGACGAGCAGTACTTC.

In this sample, this clonotype turned up many times. V and J are TRBV2 and TRBJ1-3; D might be TRBD1 (5 bases). CDR1 SNHLY and CDR2 FYNNEI come from the germline V gene. CDR3 length equals 14 residues. Trimming took off 7 bases at V and 0 bases at J, with 10 bases between the two ends. Written as DNA, the CDR3 is TGTGCCAGCACTGGGGACCTCTCTGGAAACACCATATATTTT. Translation gives CASTGDLSGNTIYF.

This clonotype has just a few counts. The chain links TRBV20-1 to TRBJ2-5; D possibly uses TRBD1 or TRBD2 (5 bases each). The CDR3 sequence is 13 residues long. Germline V gene lookup returns CDR1 DFQATT and CDR2 SNEGSKA (reference sequence). The CDR3 DNA reads as TGCAGCTATAACCGGGACGGCCAAGAGACCCAGTACTTC. As protein: CSYNRDGQETQYF.

V and J are TRBV7-3 and TRBJ2-7; TRBD2 is a possible D gene (5 bases). This CDR3 comprises 13 residues. Germline V gene data show CDR1 as SGHTA and CDR2 as FQGTGA. Trimming removed 0 bases at V and 6 bases at J, with 9 bases between. CDR3 sequence: CASSLTRAGEQYF. The CDR3 DNA follows: TGTGCCAGCAGCTTAACGCGGGCTGGCGAGCAGTACTTC.

This clonotype has a handful of counts. The chain uses TRBV20-1 and TRBJ2-7; D is undetermined. With 1 base removed from V and 3 bases from J, the gap between germline ends came to 7 bases. The CDR3 loop spans 12 amino acids. Germline assignment: CDR1 DFQATT and CDR2 SNEGSKA (reference sequence). The CDR3 here is CSARGQFYEQYF. In DNA, the CDR3 is TGCAGTGCTAGAGGGCAGTTCTACGAGCAGTACTTC.

This clonotype was picked up many times. This chain joins TRBV19 and TRBJ1-2, with D perhaps TRBD1 (5 bases). V shed 4 bases and J shed 14 bases, with 17 bases lying between them. The CDR3 consists of 12 residues. The V gene's germline CDR1 is LNHDA and CDR2 SQIVND (reference sequence). The CDR3 reads CASSTGETERTF. As DNA, the CDR3 is TGTGCCAGTAGTACGGGGGAGACGGAACGTACCTTC.

This clonotype occurred a few times. The rearrangement links TRBV20-1 to TRBJ1-2; TRBD1 agrees at 7 bases. Trimming cost V 6 bases and J 2 bases; bases outside gene matches: 3. CDR1 is DFQATT and CDR2 is SNEGSKA in the germline V gene (reference sequence). This CDR3 is 12 amino acids long. The CDR3 region has the DNA TGCAGTGCGGGACAGCAGAACTATGGCTACACCTTC. It encodes CSAGQQNYGYTF.

The chain couples TRBV19 to TRBJ1-5; D uncertain. This CDR3 region has 13 residues. With 2 bases removed from V and 1 base from J, the gap between germline ends came to 3 bases. Germline loops: CDR1 LNHDA, CDR2 SQIVND (reference sequence). CDR3 in DNA: TGTGCCAGTAGTATACAGAGCAATCAGCCCCAGCATTTT. This gives the protein CASSIQSNQPQHF. Filled out from reference TRBV19 and TRBJ1-5, the complete variable domain reads DGGITQSPKYLFRKEGQNVTLSCEQNLNHDAMYWYRQDPGQGLRLIYYSQIVNDFQKGDIAEGYSVSREKKESFPLTVTSAQKNPTAFYLCASSIQSNQPQHFGDGTRLSIL.

This clonotype was observed a few times. A much larger clonotype is one base distant, so this may be a read error. This rearrangement joins TRBV7-9 to TRBJ2-5, with D possibly TRBD1 on 6 matching bases. This CDR3 has 15 amino acids. Germline-derived CDR1 and CDR2 are SEHNR and FQNEAQ (reference sequence). CDR3 region: CASTNMVLGGETKYF. The CDR3 DNA reads as TGTGCCAGCACCAACATGGTACTAGGGGGAGAGACCAAGTACTTC.

This clonotype occurred many times. The chain joins TRBV5-8 to TRBJ2-7, with 7 bases fitting TRBD1. J was trimmed by 7 bases and V by 4 bases; bases with no gene match: 8. The CDR3 runs 13 residues. Per the germline V gene, CDR1 is SGHTS and CDR2 is YDEGEE. CDR3 sequence (DNA): TGTGCCAGCAGCAGGACAGGACAGAGGGAGCAGTACTTC. Its protein is CASSRTGQREQYF. Full variable domain (rest looked up from reference TRBV5-8 and TRBJ2-7): EAGVTQSPTHLIKTRGQQATLRCSPISGHTSVYWYQQALGLGLQFLLWYDEGEERNRGNFPPRFSGRQFPNYSSELNVNALELEDSALYLCASSRTGQREQYFGPGTRLTVT.

Only a few counts were recorded for this clonotype. The chain has TRBV12-3 or TRBV12-4 and TRBJ2-7, with D perhaps matching TRBD1 (6 bases). V was cut by 5 bases and J by 0 bases, with 11 bases left in between. The CDR3 spans 14 residues. The CDR3 DNA follows: TGTGCCAGCAGTCGACAGGTATACTCCTACGAGCAGTACTTC. This gives the protein CASSRQVYSYEQYF.

This clonotype was seen at least ten times. This chain links TRBV12-3 or TRBV12-4 with TRBJ1-1; 9 nucleotides align to TRBD1. The CDR3 runs 15 residues. V was clipped by 4 bases and J by 5 bases; unmatched bases: 8. This CDR3 is CASSSELDRGTEAFF. CDR3 sequence (DNA): TGTGCCAGCAGTTCTGAATTGGACAGGGGTACTGAAGCTTTCTTT.

This clonotype was recorded at least ten times. The chain combines TRBV11-1 with TRBJ1-2; 7 bases fit TRBD1. Germline V gene data show CDR1 as SGHAT and CDR2 as FQDESV (reference sequence). This CDR3 comprises 17 residues. With 5 bases clipped from V and 5 bases from J, the junction kept 17 bases outside the gene matches. CDR3 loop: CASSLTTGTPWAYGYTF. The CDR3 DNA reads as TGTGCCAGCAGCCTTACGACAGGGACCCCGTGGGCATATGGCTACACCTTC.

This clonotype was recorded at least ten times. This chain connects TRBV6-1 to TRBJ1-3, with D perhaps matching TRBD1 (5 bases). Trimming cost V 5 bases and J 3 bases, with 14 bases left between them. The germline gives CDR1 MNHNS, CDR2 SASEGT. The CDR3 sequence is 15 residues long. The CDR3 bases are TGTGCCAGCAGTCTTACCGGGACCATTGGAAACACCATATATTTT. Protein: CASSLTGTIGNTIYF.

In its sample, this clonotype was seen many times. The chain combines TRBV7-9 with TRBJ1-1, with a weak D call TRBD1 (6 bases). Germline CDR1 and CDR2: SEHNR and FQNEAQ (reference sequence). The ends were cut back, 3 bases at V and 1 base at J, with 12 bases in the middle. This CDR3 has 15 residues. The CDR3 here is CASSFVGGGNTEAFF. The CDR3 DNA reads TGTGCCAGCAGCTTTGTTGGGGGCGGGAACACTGAAGCTTTCTTT.

This clonotype was seen many times. One junction end does not reproduce the germline sequence, and a read error may be involved. The V call is TRBV5-1, the J call TRBJ1-1; D gene unclear. CDR3 length: 17 amino acids. CDR1 is SGHRS and CDR2 is YFSETQ in the germline V gene. The CDR3 region is CASSASTRPVQNTEVFF. DNA for the CDR3: TGCGCCAGCAGCGCTTCGACCAGACCCGTTCAGAACACTGAAGTTTTCTTT.